This T cell receptor beta chain appears in the sequencing data of a study of graft-versus-host responses after intestinal transplantation. Study-level points and caveats: Investigators detected GvH clones in recipient marrow, with some emerging earlier in ileum or blood.

Only in-frame clones appear in the TCRdb table, and some are missing; sequencing was by immunoSEQ multiplex PCR. Of about 47,000 clones in the sample, about 95% are singletons; the top ten hold approximately 0.21%. In the case of this clone: Its target is not known.

Germline V gives CDR1 SGHVS, CDR2 FQNEAQ. The CDR3 runs 16 residues. V gave up 0 bases and J gave up 6 bases, with 16 bases separating them. The sequence derives from a human donor who was the organ donor for an intestinal transplant. The input for sequencing was unstimulated CD8+ T cells sorted from spleen or lymph node cells, taken before transplant. V usage is TRBV7-8 and J usage is TRBJ2-3, with D perhaps assigned TRBD1 or TRBD2 (5 bases each). In nucleotides, the CDR3 is TGTGCCAGCAGCTTAGCTTCGGGGCATCCTGGGGATACGCAGTATTTT. Its protein product is CASSLASGHPGDTQYF. The full variable domain, completed using reference TRBV7-8 and TRBJ2-3, is GAGVSQSPRYKVAKRGQDVALRCDPISGHVSLFWYQQALGQGPEFLTYFQNEAQLDKSGLPSDRFFAERPEGSVSTLKIQRTQQEDSAVYLCASSLASGHPGDTQYFGPGTRLTVL.